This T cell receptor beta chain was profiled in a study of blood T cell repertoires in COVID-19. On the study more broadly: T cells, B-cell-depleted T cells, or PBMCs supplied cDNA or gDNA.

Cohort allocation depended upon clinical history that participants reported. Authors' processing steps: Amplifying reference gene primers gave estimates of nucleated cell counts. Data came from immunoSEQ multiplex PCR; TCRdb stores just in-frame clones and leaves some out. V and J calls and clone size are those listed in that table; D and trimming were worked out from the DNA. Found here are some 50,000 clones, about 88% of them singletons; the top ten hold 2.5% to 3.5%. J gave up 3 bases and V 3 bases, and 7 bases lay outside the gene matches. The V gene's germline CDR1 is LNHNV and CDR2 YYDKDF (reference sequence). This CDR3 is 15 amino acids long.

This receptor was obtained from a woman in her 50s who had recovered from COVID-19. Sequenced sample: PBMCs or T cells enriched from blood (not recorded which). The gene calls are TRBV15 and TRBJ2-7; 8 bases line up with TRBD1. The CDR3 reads CATSRGTGDHYEQYF. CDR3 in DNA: TGTGCCACCAGCAGGGGGACAGGCGATCACTACGAGCAGTACTTC.